This TCR beta chain was documented in a study of CD8+ T cells in alopecia areata. Study-level background: Severity in treated patients was scored by percentage of scalp area affected.

As for this clone: Its specificity is not known.

Noted treatment: oral pan-JAK inhibitor, 5-10 mg twice daily. Alopecia areata patients had lesional scalp punch biopsies and peripheral blood taken from them. Extracted RNA was reverse transcribed into cDNA, the sequencing template. The method was immunoSEQ multiplex PCR; TCRdb's version includes in-frame clones alone and lacks a portion of them. This sample has a few hundred thousand clones, with over 45% found just once. General study points: Because of a solitary nonresponder, the connection of baseline CD8+ expansion to response stays uncertain.

CDR1 and CDR2 from the germline V gene are MNHNY and SVGAGI (reference sequence). The CDR3 sequence is 15 residues long. V was cut by 5 bases and J by 1 base, with 14 bases left in between. Sequences were derived from CD4+ T cells sorted from blood, sampled around week 53, from a patient treated with tofacitinib. The chain recombines TRBV6-6 with TRBJ2-5; the D gene is possibly TRBD1 (5 bases). The clonotype was recovered from a human donor with alopecia areata. The CDR3: CASSREMTVQETQYF. The CDR3 DNA follows: TGTGCCAGCAGTAGGGAAATGACAGTCCAAGAGACCCAGTACTTC.